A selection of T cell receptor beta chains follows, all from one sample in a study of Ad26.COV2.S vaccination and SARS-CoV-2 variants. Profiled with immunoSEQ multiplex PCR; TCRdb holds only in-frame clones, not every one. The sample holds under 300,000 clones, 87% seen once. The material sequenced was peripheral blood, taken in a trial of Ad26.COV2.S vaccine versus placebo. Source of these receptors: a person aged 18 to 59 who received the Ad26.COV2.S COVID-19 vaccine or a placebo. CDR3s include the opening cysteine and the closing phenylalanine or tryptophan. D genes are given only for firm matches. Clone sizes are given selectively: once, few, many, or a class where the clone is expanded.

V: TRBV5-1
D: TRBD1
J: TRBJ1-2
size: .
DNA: TGCGCCAGCAGCCTCCACAATGGACAGGGAGGAGGCTACACCTTC
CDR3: CASSLHNGQGGGYTF

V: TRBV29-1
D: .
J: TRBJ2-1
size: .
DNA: TGCAGCGTTGAAGTTGGGTCGGGGGCATATGAGCAGTTCTTC
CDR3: CSVEVGSGAYEQFF

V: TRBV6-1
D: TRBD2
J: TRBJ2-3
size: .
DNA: TGTGCCAGCAGTGACAGCGGGAGGTTTATGGATAAGTATTTT
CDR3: CASSDSGRFMDKYF

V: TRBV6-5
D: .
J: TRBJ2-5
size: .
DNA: TGTGCCAGCAGATTAGACACCTCGGGGGAGACCCAGTACTTC
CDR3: CASRLDTSGETQYF

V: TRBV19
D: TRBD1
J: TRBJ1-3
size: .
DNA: TGTGCCAGCGGACAGGCCTTCTCTGGAAACACCATATATTTT
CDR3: CASGQAFSGNTIYF

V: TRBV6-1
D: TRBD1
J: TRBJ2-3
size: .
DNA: TGTGCCAGCAGTGAACCCTTGGACAGGGTGAAGCAGTATTTT
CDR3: CASSEPLDRVKQYF

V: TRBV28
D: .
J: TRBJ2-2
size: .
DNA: TGTGCCAGCAGTTTCTTTCTAGGGGGGAACACCGGGGAGCTGTTTTTT
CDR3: CASSFFLGGNTGELFF

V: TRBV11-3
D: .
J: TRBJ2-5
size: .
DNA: TGTGCCAGCAGCTTAACTCATCAAGAGACCCAGTACTTC
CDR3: CASSLTHQETQYF

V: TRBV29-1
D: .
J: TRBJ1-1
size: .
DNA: TGCAGCGTTGAAAAGCCCAGCCCATTGAACACTGAAGCTTTCTTT
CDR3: CSVEKPSPLNTEAFF

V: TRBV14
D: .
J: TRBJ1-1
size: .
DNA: TGTGCCAGCAGCCAAGCTGGGCAGAAGAACACTGAAGCTTTCTTT
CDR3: CASSQAGQKNTEAFF

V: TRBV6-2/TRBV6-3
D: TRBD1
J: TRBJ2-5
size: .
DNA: TGTGCCAGCAGTTACTGGGACAGGGGAGAGACCCAGTACTTC
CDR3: CASSYWDRGETQYF

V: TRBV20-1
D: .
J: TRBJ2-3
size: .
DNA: TGCAGTGCTAGTACAGGGTGGGGTGGAGATACGCAGTATTTT
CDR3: CSASTGWGGDTQYF

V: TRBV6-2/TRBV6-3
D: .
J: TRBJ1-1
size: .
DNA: TGTGCCAGCAGTTACCCGGATAGGAACACTGAAGCTTTCTTT
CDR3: CASSYPDRNTEAFF

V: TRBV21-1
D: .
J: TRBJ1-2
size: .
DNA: TGTGCCCCCGAGGGGGGGGGAATAGAGAGCTACACCTTC
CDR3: CAPEGGGIESYTF

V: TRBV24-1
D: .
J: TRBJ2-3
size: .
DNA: TGTGCCACCAGTGACCGGACGGATCAGGGGTTGTTCCCAGATACGCAGTATTTT
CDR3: CATSDRTDQGLFPDTQYF

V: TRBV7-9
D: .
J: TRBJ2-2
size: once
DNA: TGTGCCAGCAGCTTAAATATCCAAAACACCGGGGAGCTGTTTTTT
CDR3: CASSLNIQNTGELFF

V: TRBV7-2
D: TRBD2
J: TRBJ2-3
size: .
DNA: TGTGCCAGCAGCTTAGCCAGCCTAGCGGGCACAGATACGCAGTATTTT
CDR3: CASSLASLAGTDTQYF

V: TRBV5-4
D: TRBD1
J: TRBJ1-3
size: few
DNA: TGTGCCAGCAGCTTGGTAACCGGGACAGCTGGAAACACCATATATTTT
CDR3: CASSLVTGTAGNTIYF

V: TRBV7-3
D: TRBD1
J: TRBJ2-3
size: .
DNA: TGTGCCAGCAGCCCAACAGGGGGGACAGATACGCAGTATTTT
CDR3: CASSPTGGTDTQYF

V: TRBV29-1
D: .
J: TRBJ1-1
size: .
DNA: TGCAGCGTTGCAGGATCCTCGAACACTGAAGCTTTCTTT
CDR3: CSVAGSSNTEAFF

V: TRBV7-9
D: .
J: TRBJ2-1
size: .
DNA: TGTGCCAGCAGCTTAGTGTCGGGGGACTACAATGAGCAGTTCTTC
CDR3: CASSLVSGDYNEQFF

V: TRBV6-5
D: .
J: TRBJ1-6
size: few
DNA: TGTGCCAGCAGCGTCCGGGGGGGTTATAATTCACCCCTCCACTTT
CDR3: CASSVRGGYNSPLHF

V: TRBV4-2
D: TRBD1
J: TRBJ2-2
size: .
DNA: TGTGCCAGCAGCCAGGGGACAGGGGGCACCGGGGAGCTGTTTTTT
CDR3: CASSQGTGGTGELFF

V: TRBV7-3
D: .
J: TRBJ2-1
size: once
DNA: TGTGCCAGCAGCTTAGCCCCCGGGACTTCCAATGAGCAGTTCTTC
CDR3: CASSLAPGTSNEQFF

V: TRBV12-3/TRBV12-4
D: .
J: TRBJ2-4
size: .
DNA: TGTGCCAGCAGTACAGGGTCCAAAAACATTCAGTACTTC
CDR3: CASSTGSKNIQYF

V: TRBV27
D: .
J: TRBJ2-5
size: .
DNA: TGTGCCAGCAGTTCCCGACAGAGCTTACAAGAGACCCAGTACTTC
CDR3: CASSSRQSLQETQYF

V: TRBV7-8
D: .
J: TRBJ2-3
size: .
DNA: TGTGCCAGCAGCTTTACGCGGGGCTTCACAGATACGCAGTATTTT
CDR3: CASSFTRGFTDTQYF

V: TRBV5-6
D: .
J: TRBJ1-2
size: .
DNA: TGTGCCAGCAGCTTGGCCTTGGATCCGGGGGCTAACTATGGCTACACCTTC
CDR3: CASSLALDPGANYGYTF

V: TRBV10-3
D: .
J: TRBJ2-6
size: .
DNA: TGTGCCATCAGTAAAGGGCCCGGGGCCAACGTCCTGACTTTC
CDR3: CAISKGPGANVLTF

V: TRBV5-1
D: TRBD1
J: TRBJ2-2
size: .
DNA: TGCGCCAGCAGACACGGGACAGGGAACACCGGGGAGCTGTTTTTT
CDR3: CASRHGTGNTGELFF

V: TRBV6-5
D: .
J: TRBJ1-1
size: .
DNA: TGTGCCAGCACCCCGGTGAGTTTGGCGAACACTGAAGCTTTCTTT
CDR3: CASTPVSLANTEAFF

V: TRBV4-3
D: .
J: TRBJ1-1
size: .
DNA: TGCGCCAGCAGCCCAGTGGGATCAAGGACTGAAGCTTTCTTT
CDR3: CASSPVGSRTEAFF

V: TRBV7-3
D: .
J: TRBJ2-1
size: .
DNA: TGTGCCAGCAGCGATAGCGGAGATGAGCAGTTCTTC
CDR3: CASSDSGDEQFF

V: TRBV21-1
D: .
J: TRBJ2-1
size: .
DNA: TGTGCCAGCAGCAAAGGGACAGGGAATGAGCAGTTCTTC
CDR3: CASSKGTGNEQFF

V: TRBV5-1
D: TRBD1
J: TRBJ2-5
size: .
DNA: TGCGCCAGCAGCTTGGCAGCAGGGGGTGGGGAGACCCAGTACTTC
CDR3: CASSLAAGGGETQYF

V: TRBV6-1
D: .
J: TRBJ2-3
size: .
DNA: TGTGCCAGCAGTGAAGTCCCGGGGGCAGATACGCAGTATTTT
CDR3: CASSEVPGADTQYF

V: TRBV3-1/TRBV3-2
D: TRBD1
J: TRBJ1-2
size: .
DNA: TGTGCCAGCAGCCAGGGACAGGGGCGACGTGGCTACACCTTC
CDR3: CASSQGQGRRGYTF

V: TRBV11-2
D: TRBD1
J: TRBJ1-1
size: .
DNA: TGTGCCAGCAGTCTCTGGACAGGGGGTGGGGACACTGAAGCTTTCTTT
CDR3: CASSLWTGGGDTEAFF

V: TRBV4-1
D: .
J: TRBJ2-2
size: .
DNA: TGCGCCAGCAGCCAAGTACAGGGCACCGGGGAGCTGTTTTTT
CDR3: CASSQVQGTGELFF

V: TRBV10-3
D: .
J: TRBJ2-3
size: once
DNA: TGTGCCATCAAGGGCGGGCCAAGCACAGATACGCAGTATTTT
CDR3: CAIKGGPSTDTQYF

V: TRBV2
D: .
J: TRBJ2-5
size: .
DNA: TGTGCCAGCGGGGGCGGCACAGTGTCTACCCAAGAGACCCAGTACTTC
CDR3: CASGGGTVSTQETQYF

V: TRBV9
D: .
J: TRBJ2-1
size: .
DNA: TGTGCCAGCAGCCCACGACAGACCTACAATGAGCAGTTCTTC
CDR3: CASSPRQTYNEQFF

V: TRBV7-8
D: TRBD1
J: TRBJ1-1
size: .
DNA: TGTGCCAGCAGCTTACGGGGACAGGGGACTGAAGCTTTCTTT
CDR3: CASSLRGQGTEAFF

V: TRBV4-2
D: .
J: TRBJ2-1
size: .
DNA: TGTGCCAGCAGCCAAGGATTCGGCGGGGAGTTTCGGGATGAGCAGTTCTTC
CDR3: CASSQGFGGEFRDEQFF

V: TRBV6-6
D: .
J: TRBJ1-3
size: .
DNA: TGTGCCAGCAGTTCCGGCTCTGGAAACACCATATATTTT
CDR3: CASSSGSGNTIYF